This T cell receptor beta chain was sequenced during a study of T cells after yellow fever vaccination (dated by TCRdb to the late 2010s). Background for the entire study: Libraries from fractions with low cell numbers were prepared with the SMART-Seq v4 Ultra Low Input RNA kit. To track T-cell clones before and after primary and booster YFV17D yellow fever vaccination, bulk TCR alpha and beta repertoires were sequenced longitudinally. The cohort comprised two healthy male donors, one aged 18 to 30 and one aged 30 to 40 years. Blood was drawn at multiple timepoints before and after primary and secondary immunization, with bulk PBMC replicates and cell subsets isolated.

The germline V gene sets CDR1 to SGHTA and CDR2 to FQGNSA. Reading from cysteine to phenylalanine, the CDR3 counts 16 amino acids. This entry keeps only the CDR3 DNA: 48 bases, framed from base 1. For this chain, trimming is 3 bases at the V end and 3 bases at the J end, and the number of junction bases without a gene match is 4. This clonotype was seen ten or more times. The antigen it binds to is not known. The sample holds no much larger clone one base away, and base qualities are not on file. Read against the paper, the sample's treatment or condition label means: live attenuated yellow fever vaccine strain. At each blood-draw timepoint, two biological replicates of bulk PBMCs were obtained. PBMCs were isolated from peripheral blood using a standard Ficoll-Paque protocol. TriZol was used to extract RNA from bulk PBMCs, CD4 and CD8 fractions, and dextramer-positive and dextramer-negative fractions.

Overall results and qualifications from the work: A small share of clonotypes occurred in both CD4 and CD8 compartments, likely arising from convergent recombination. Only a couple of donors were included in the study, so the extent to which the findings can be generalized is limited. Computational filtering was needed because FACS-sorted repertoires could contain abundant contaminating clonotypes from the bulk population. After the booster, most clones that had expanded after primary vaccination were detected again (approximately 96% of CD4 and more than 85% of CD8), suggesting broad maintenance of memory. Compared with the primary T-cell response, the secondary T-cell response was faster but weaker, reaching its peak on day 5 rather than on day 15.

The data were produced on an Illumina NovaSeq 6000. TCR cDNA was synthesized by 5'RACE template switching, through which a universal primer site and unique molecular identifiers were introduced. Priming of cDNA synthesis was performed from both the TCR alpha and TCR beta constant segments. Two PCR steps were used to amplify libraries, with sample barcodes and sequencing adapters being added in the second step. Sequencing of libraries was performed on Illumina HiSeq 2500 (2x100 bp) or NovaSeq (2x150 bp). As for the authors' bioinformatics: Reads were demultiplexed and collapsed into UMI consensus sequences with MIGEC, and V(D)J alignment was performed with MiXCR. Vaccine-responding clonotypes were identified with edgeR using replicate PBMC samples, with FDR below 0.01 and a log2 fold change above 5 up to day 15 being required. Each bulk clonotype received a CD4 or CD8 identity based on whether the sequenced CD4 or CD8 repertoire contained that clonotype at higher abundance. Through fastp at Q25 and MiXCR, TCRdb rebuilt clones from the public reads, retaining in-frame beta chains. Records with the same CDR3 protein are collapsed into one entry carrying the most frequent genes and DNA. The V and J calls reflect TCRdb's pipeline rather than the authors' work. In this sample the table shows a few hundred thousand distinct CDR3 sequences, about 4% of which occur a single time. The ten top clones hold 24% of the sample.

The clonotype originates from a man aged 18-30 years who received the YFV17D yellow fever vaccine. The sequence is built from TRBV7-2 and TRBJ2-3; TRBD2 fits 12 bases in the junction. Here the sequenced sample was PBMCs, taken 5 days after the yellow fever booster vaccination. The sequenced DNA: TGTGCCAGCAGCTTCCTAGCGGGGGGGTCTACAGATACGCAGTATTTT. This gives the protein CASSFLAGGSTDTQYF.